The entry below gives a single T cell receptor beta chain sequence along with its context. The antigen remains unidentified. Recipients received nonmyeloablative bone marrow transplants from related graft donors, with transient mixed chimerism. These data come from a study of Tregs in tolerant kidney transplant recipients. Study results and limitations: Tregs expanded with activated donor B cells seemed most donor-specific.

The germline CDR1 and CDR2 sequences are GTSNPN and SVGIG (reference sequence). The CDR3 extends over 13 amino acids. The method was immunoSEQ multiplex PCR; TCRdb's version includes in-frame clones alone and lacks a portion of them. Here the sample spans around 86,000 clones, 75% to 95% being singletons. The sequence was collected from a human patient who received a combined kidney and bone marrow transplant. The graft donor may have given rise to some T cells. The sample consisted of CD4+ T cells from blood (PBMCs), taken 24 months after the transplant. V gene TRBV30 combines with J gene TRBJ2-3, with D possibly TRBD1 on 6 matching bases. The CDR3 DNA reads TGTGCGCGGGCTCTGGGGGCCACAGATACGCAGTATTTT. This sequence encodes CARALGATDTQYF.